This paragraph reports one TCR beta chain. The sample is drawn from a study of cytomegalovirus exposure and HLA in healthy donors. Study in general: The same platform was used for the roughly 120 validation repertoires as for the 666 first-cohort repertoires, as reported in a later analysis.

Libraries were prepared by immunoSEQ multiplex PCR; TCRdb keeps only in-frame clonotypes and omits some of them. The repertoire holds just over 80,000 clones, with approximately 96% as singletons. The CDR3 consists of 19 residues. Germline V lookup: CDR1 SGDLS, CDR2 YYNGEE. Trimming shortened V by 2 bases and J by 5 bases, and 26 bases separated the two germline ends. The chain combines TRBV9 with TRBJ1-3, with D tentatively TRBD1 (6 bases). Source material: PBMCs. This receptor was obtained from a woman aged 18-35 years in good health and CMV-seronegative. The CDR3 sequence is CASSVHLGKNRDQRNTIYF. In DNA, the CDR3 is TGTGCCAGCAGCGTTCACCTCGGAAAGAACAGGGATCAACGAAACACCATATATTTT. The whole variable domain, filled in from reference TRBV9 and TRBJ1-3, reads DSGVTQTPKHLITATGQRVTLRCSPRSGDLSVYWYQQSLDQGLQFLIQYYNGEERAKGNILERFSAQQFPDLHSELNLSSLELGDSALYFCASSVHLGKNRDQRNTIYFGEGSWLTVV.